These 22 T cell receptor beta chains came from one sample sequenced in a study of T cell repertoires in cytomegalovirus infection. MiXCR, applied by TCRdb to the reads, yields one record per CDR3 protein. In the table there are 55,000 to 70,000 distinct CDR3 sequences, approximately 24% of which are singletons. Their cognate antigens are unknown. Specimen: PBMCs, sequenced either directly or after in vitro stimulation (not recorded which). These receptors were collected from a human donor in good health (CMV status not recorded). Some clones in this sample may be carry-over from other donors' samples.

This clonotype was detected a few times. V and J are TRBV7-6 and TRBJ2-5; D possibly corresponds to TRBD2 (6 bases). This CDR3 spans 16 amino acids. CDR1 and CDR2 (germline): SGHVS, FNYEAQ. The germline V and J ends were trimmed by 5 bases and 5 bases, with 21 bases remaining between them. The CDR3 is CASSPSSATSMETQYF. DNA of the CDR3: TGTGCCAGCAGCCCGTCTAGCGCGACCTCGATGGAGACCCAGTACTTC.

This clonotype has at least ten counts. As DNA, the CDR3 is TGTGCCAGCAGCCCGTGGGGCGGAGGGGACAATGAGCAGTTCTTC. It codes for CASSPWGGGDNEQFF. The V and J genes are TRBV7-9 and TRBJ2-1, with D possibly being TRBD2 (6 bases). This CDR3 is built from 15 residues. V lost 5 bases and J 5 bases, leaving 16 bases between the germline ends. Looked up from germline, CDR1 is SEHNR and CDR2 is FQNEAQ (reference sequence).

This clonotype showed up just a few times. This chain joins TRBV6-2 or TRBV6-3 and TRBJ2-1, with 7 positions matching TRBD2. Germline CDR1 MNHEY, CDR2 SVGEGT. The V and J ends lost 5 bases and 6 bases, in that order; junction bases with no gene match: 10. This CDR3 is built from 15 residues. CDR3 DNA: TGTGCCAGCAGTCCTAGCGGAATTCGCCCCAATGAGCAGTTCTTC. This gives the protein CASSPSGIRPNEQFF.

This sequence joins TRBV11-2 and TRBJ2-5; D may be TRBD2 (5 bases). The CDR3 is 16 residues long. V was clipped by 7 bases and J by 1 base, with 19 bases between them. The V gene's germline CDR1 is SGHAT and CDR2 FQNNGV. CDR3 nucleotide sequence: TGTGCCAGCACCTCACACTCTGGGAGCGGCCAAGAGACCCAGTACTTC. Protein product: CASTSHSGSGQETQYF.

This clonotype has a handful of counts. The chain couples TRBV6-1 to TRBJ2-7, with D perhaps assigned TRBD1 or TRBD2 (5 bases each). Deletions cut 9 bases from V and 2 bases from J, with 17 bases between. The CDR3 has 14 amino acids. In germline, CDR1 is MNHNS, CDR2 SASEGT. The CDR3 sequence: CASQEGPVTYEQYV. CDR3 nucleotides: TGTGCCAGTCAAGAGGGGCCGGTGACCTACGAGCAGTACGTC.

The chain uses TRBV15 and TRBJ2-2; D not certain. The length of the CDR3 is 15 residues. V shed 4 bases and J shed 1 base, with 10 bases lying between them. Germline CDR1 and CDR2: LNHNV and YYDKDF (reference sequence). This CDR3 is CATSKNSRNTGELFF. CDR3 in DNA: TGTGCCACCAGCAAGAATAGCAGGAACACCGGGGAGCTGTTTTTT.

Many counts were recorded for this clonotype. The V call is TRBV7-2, the J call TRBJ2-5; TRBD1 agrees at 8 bases. CDR1 SGHTA and CDR2 FQGNSA come from the germline V gene. J lost 9 bases, V lost 1 base, and 10 bases had no gene match. The CDR3 is 15 residues long. In DNA, the CDR3 is TGTGCCAGCAGCTTAGATGGGAGCAGGGGGCGGGCCCAGTACTTC. It specifies CASSLDGSRGRAQYF.

This clonotype was detected ten times or more. The V call is TRBV7-2, the J call TRBJ2-1; D is unclear. Trimming took 4 bases from V and 9 from J, leaving 22 bases between them. Per germline, CDR1 SGHTA and CDR2 FQGNSA. CDR3 length equals 16 residues. The DNA for the CDR3 is TGTGCCAGCAGCTCCCAATACTGGCAGGCGTACGGTGAGCAGTTCTTC. Amino acids: CASSSQYWQAYGEQFF.

In its sample, this clonotype was seen a few times. The V gene is TRBV6-5, the J gene TRBJ1-4; D unresolved. This CDR3 is built from 14 residues. The germline V gene encodes CDR1 MNHEY and CDR2 SVGAGI. Trimming took off 3 bases at V and 8 bases at J, with 13 bases between the two ends. In DNA, the CDR3 is TGTGCCAGCAGTTATGTTCCCCTAGGGGAAAAACTGTTTTTT. Its protein is CASSYVPLGEKLFF.

V and J are TRBV6-6 and TRBJ2-7; D perhaps matches TRBD1 (6 bases). The CDR3 loop spans 14 amino acids. Germline values: CDR1 MNHNY, CDR2 SVGAGI (reference sequence). V lost 6 bases to trimming and J lost 3 bases, with 15 bases between them. CDR3 nucleotide sequence: TGTGCCAGCAGCCAGACAGGAGGTATCTACGAGCAGTACTTC. It translates to CASSQTGGIYEQYF.

Notes on this clonotype: In this CDR3 the conserved last residue, phenylalanine or tryptophan, is missing, so a read error is likely. The chain recombines TRBV6-6 with TRBJ1-1; D perhaps matches TRBD1 (5 bases). The V and J ends lost 11 bases and 3 bases respectively, with 13 bases between them. The CDR3 is 12 amino acids. CDR1 MNHNY and CDR2 SVGAGI come from the germline V gene (reference sequence). The DNA of the CDR3 is TGTGCCTGTAGACGGGGGGACACTGAAGCTTTCTCT. It encodes CACRRGDTEAFS.

The chain recombines TRBV6-5 with TRBJ2-7; 8 nucleotides line up with TRBD1. Looked up from germline, CDR1 is MNHEY and CDR2 is SVGAGI. The V gene end was trimmed by 6 bases and the J gene end by 2 bases; junction bases not matched to a gene: 9. This CDR3 is 15 amino acids long. The CDR3 sequence: CASSPRQGMAYEQYV. The CDR3 region has the DNA TGTGCCAGCAGCCCTAGACAGGGGATGGCCTACGAGCAGTACGTC.

This chain uses TRBV2 with TRBJ2-7, with D unclear. Germline V lookup: CDR1 SNHLY, CDR2 FYNNEI. CDR3 size: 15 residues. V lost 6 bases to trimming and J lost 2 bases, with 17 bases between them. CDR3 amino acids: CASSLRRKEPYEQYF. In nucleotides, the CDR3 is TGTGCCAGCAGCCTTCGAAGGAAAGAACCCTACGAGCAGTACTTC.

The rearrangement uses TRBV7-6 and TRBJ2-3; the D gene is possibly TRBD2 (6 bases). Trimming pared 3 bases from V and 13 bases from J, leaving 14 bases between. CDR3 length equals 12 residues. Looked up from germline, CDR1 is SGHVS and CDR2 is FNYEAQ. CDR3 in amino acids: CASSLAGSQKYF. Written as DNA, the CDR3 is TGTGCCAGCAGCTTGGCCGGGAGTCAGAAGTATTTT.

A note on this clonotype: A much larger clone lies one base from this, so it may be a read error. The conserved phenylalanine or tryptophan normally closing the CDR3 is absent here, so this likely arose from a read error. V is TRBV7-2 and J is TRBJ2-1; D is tentatively TRBD1 or TRBD2 (5 bases each). CDR1 and CDR2 (germline): SGHTA, FQGNSA. V was trimmed by 4 bases and J by 8 bases, leaving 12 bases between them. There are 13 residues in the CDR3. The DNA of the CDR3 is TGTGCCAGCAGCTCAAATCGGGGCCATGAGCAGTTCTCC. Its protein product is CASSSNRGHEQFS.

This chain connects TRBV7-3 to TRBJ2-7; 12 bases are a match to TRBD2. Germline CDR1 is SGHTA and CDR2 is FQGTGA. The ends lost 0 bases at V and 6 bases at J; junction bases unmatched: 12. The CDR3 is 18 amino acids. As DNA, the CDR3 is TGTGCCAGCAGCTTAACAGGGGAACCTAGCGGGAGGGCCCGCGAGCAGTACTTC. Its protein product is CASSLTGEPSGRAREQYF.

This clonotype was counted only a few times. The rearrangement links TRBV28 to TRBJ2-1; TRBD1 agrees at 10 bases. CDR1 is MDHEN and CDR2 is SYDVKM in the germline V gene. There are 16 residues in the CDR3. The V segment lost 10 bases and the J segment 6 bases; nucleotides outside the gene matches: 15. CDR3 loop: CATNWGQGTLPNEQFF. DNA of the CDR3: TGTGCCACCAACTGGGGACAGGGGACCCTCCCCAATGAGCAGTTCTTC.

This clonotype was found many times. V gene TRBV11-2 combines with J gene TRBJ2-3, with unresolved D. This CDR3 has 14 residues. Germline CDR1 is SGHAT and CDR2 is FQNNGV. V was shortened by 5 bases and J by 0 bases, with 9 bases between the two germline ends. CDR3 coding DNA: TGTGCCAGCAGCGCACTGTTCAGCACAGATACGCAGTATTTT. Protein sequence: CASSALFSTDTQYF.

There are many counts of this clonotype. The V call is TRBV7-2, the J call TRBJ1-5, with no clear D. Trimming left V 3 bases short and J 5 bases short, with 8 bases between. The CDR3 is made up of 13 amino acids. Germline CDR1 reads SGHTA; CDR2 reads FQGNSA. The CDR3 DNA follows: TGTGCCAGCAGCTTGGACCTAGATCAGCCCCAGCATTTT. Its translation is CASSLDLDQPQHF.

This clonotype has only a few counts. The rearrangement joins TRBV4-3 to TRBJ2-7, with 7 bases fitting TRBD2. Trimming cost V 0 bases and J 4 bases; bases outside gene matches: 6. From germline, CDR1 is LGHNA and CDR2 YSLEER. This CDR3 contains 15 residues. The CDR3, as DNA: TGCGCCAGCAGCCAAGATAGTCGGGAGGTATACGAGCAGTACTTC. Protein: CASSQDSREVYEQYF.

The chain uses TRBV6-4 and TRBJ2-1, with D possibly TRBD2 on 6 matching bases. CDR1 MRHNA and CDR2 SNTAGT come from the germline V gene. V lost 0 bases and J lost 7, with 10 bases in between. CDR3 length: 14 amino acids. CDR3 DNA sequence: TGTGCCAGCAGTGACTCCCGGGAGATGAATGAGCAGTTCTTC. Translated, it gives CASSDSREMNEQFF.

A few counts support this clonotype. This chain links TRBV7-2 with TRBJ2-3; the D is unclear. The CDR3 has 15 amino acids. Germline V gene sequence: CDR1 SGHTA, CDR2 FQGNSA. Trimming removed 2 bases at V and 2 bases at J, with 11 bases between. The CDR3 protein is CASSLRSGVTDTQYF. In DNA, the CDR3 is TGTGCCAGCAGCTTACGGTCGGGCGTCACAGATACGCAGTATTTT.